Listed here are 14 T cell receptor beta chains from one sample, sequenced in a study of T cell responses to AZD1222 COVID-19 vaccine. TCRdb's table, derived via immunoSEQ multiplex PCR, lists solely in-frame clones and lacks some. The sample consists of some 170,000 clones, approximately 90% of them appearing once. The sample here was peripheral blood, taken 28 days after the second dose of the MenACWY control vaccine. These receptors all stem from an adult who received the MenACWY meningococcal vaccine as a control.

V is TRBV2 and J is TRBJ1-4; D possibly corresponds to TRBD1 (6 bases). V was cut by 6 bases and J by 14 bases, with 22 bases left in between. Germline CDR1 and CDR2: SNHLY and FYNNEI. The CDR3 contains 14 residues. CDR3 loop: CASSGGALQGGLFF. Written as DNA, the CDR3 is TGTGCCAGCAGCGGGGGGGCTTTGCAGGGTGGTCTGTTTTTT.

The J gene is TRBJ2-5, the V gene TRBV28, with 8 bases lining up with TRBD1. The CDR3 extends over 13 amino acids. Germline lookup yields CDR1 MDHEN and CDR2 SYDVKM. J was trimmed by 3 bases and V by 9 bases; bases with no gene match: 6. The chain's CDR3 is CASFPGQEETQYF. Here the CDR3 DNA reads TGTGCCAGTTTTCCGGGACAGGAAGAGACCCAGTACTTC.

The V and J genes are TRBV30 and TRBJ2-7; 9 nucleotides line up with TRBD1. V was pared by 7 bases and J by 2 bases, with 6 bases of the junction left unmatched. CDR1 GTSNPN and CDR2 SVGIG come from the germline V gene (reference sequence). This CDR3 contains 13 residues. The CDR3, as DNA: TGTGCCTCCCGGGGGGACAGGGCCTACGAGCAGTACTTC. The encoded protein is CASRGDRAYEQYF.

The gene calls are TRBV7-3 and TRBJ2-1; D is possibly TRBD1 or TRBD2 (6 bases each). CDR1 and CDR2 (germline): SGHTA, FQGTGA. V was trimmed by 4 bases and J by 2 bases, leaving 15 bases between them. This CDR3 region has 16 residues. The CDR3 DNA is TGTGCCAGCAGCTGGGGGGCGGGATTGACCTACAATGAGCAGTTCTTC. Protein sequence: CASSWGAGLTYNEQFF.

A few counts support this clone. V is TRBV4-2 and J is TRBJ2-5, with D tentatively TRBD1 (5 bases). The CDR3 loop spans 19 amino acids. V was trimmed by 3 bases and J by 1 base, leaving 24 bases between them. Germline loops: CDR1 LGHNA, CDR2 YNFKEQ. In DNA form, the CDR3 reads TGTGCCAGCAGCCAGTATTTGGGCAGGGTGAGTTCGGGCCAAGAGACCCAGTACTTC. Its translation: CASSQYLGRVSSGQETQYF.

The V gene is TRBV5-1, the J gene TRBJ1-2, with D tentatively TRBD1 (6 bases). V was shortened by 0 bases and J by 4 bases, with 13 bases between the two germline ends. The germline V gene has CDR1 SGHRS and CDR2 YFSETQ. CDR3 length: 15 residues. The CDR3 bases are TGCGCCAGCAGCTTGGCCGAAGGACAGTTCTATGGCTACACCTTC. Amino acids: CASSLAEGQFYGYTF.

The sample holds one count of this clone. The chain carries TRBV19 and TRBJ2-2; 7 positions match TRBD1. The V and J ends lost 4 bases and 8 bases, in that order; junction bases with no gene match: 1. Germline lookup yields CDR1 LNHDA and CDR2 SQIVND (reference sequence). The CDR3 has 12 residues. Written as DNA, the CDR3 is TGTGCCAGTAGTAGACAGGGTGGGGAGCTGTTTTTT. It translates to CASSRQGGELFF.

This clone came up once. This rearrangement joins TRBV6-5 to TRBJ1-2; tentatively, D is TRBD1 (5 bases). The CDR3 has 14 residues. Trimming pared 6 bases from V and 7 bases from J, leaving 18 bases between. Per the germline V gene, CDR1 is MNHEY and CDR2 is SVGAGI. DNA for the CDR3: TGTGCCAGCAGGAGCCCGGGACGGTCCTTTGGCTACACCTTC. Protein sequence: CASRSPGRSFGYTF.

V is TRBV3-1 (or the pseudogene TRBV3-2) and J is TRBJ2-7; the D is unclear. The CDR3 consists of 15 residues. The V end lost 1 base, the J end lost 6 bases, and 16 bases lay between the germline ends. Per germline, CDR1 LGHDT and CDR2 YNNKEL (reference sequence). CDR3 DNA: TGTGCCAGCAGCCAAGGCGTAATCCGCCTAGGCGAGCAGTACTTC. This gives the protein CASSQGVIRLGEQYF.

CDR3: CASSESQLPGQFF. DNA of the CDR3: TGCGCCAGCAGTGAGTCTCAGCTCCCCGGGCAGTTCTTC. The gene calls are TRBV10-1 and TRBJ2-1; no definite D call. The CDR3 is made up of 13 amino acids. Germline V gene sequence: CDR1 WNHNN, CDR2 SYGVQD (reference sequence). Trimming pared 0 bases from V and 12 bases from J, leaving 12 bases between.

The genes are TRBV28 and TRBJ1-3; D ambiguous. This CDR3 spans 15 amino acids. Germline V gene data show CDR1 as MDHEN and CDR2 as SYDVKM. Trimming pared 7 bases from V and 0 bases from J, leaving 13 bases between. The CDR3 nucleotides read TGTGCCAGCATACCAGTCGGTGGCTCTGGAAACACCATATATTTT. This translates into CASIPVGGSGNTIYF. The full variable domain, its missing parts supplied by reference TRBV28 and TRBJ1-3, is DVKVTQSSRYLVKRTGEKVFLECVQDMDHENMFWYRQDPGLGLRLIYFSYDVKMKEKGDIPEGYSVSREKKERFSLILESASTNQTSMYLCASIPVGGSGNTIYFGEGSWLTVV.

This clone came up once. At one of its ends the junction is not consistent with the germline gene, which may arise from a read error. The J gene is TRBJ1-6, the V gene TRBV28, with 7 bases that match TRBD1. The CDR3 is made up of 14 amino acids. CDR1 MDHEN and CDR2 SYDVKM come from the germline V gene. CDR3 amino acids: CASSFGRAWTGDAF. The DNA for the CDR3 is TGTGCCAGCAGTTTCGGACGCGCCTGGACAGGCGACGCCTTT.

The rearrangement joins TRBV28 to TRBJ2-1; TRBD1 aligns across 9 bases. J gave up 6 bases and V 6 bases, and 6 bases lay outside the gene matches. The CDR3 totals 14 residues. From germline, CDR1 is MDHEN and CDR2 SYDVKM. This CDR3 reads CASRNRDRVNEQFF. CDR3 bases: TGTGCCAGCAGAAACCGGGACAGGGTCAATGAGCAGTTCTTC.

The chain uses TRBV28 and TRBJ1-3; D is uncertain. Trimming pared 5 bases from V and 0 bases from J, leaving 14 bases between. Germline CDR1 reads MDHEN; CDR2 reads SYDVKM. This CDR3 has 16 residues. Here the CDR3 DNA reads TGTGCCAGCAGTCGAGCCACAGCGCGCTCTGGAAACACCATATATTTT. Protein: CASSRATARSGNTIYF.